A selection of T cell receptor beta chains follows, all from one sample in a study of OX40 agonist ivuxolimab in advanced cancers. TCRdb's table, derived via immunoSEQ multiplex PCR, lists solely in-frame clones and lacks some. The sample has about 77,000 clones, roughly 84% seen once. Sequenced here: CD4+ or CD8+ T cells sorted from blood, sampled in a trial of the OX40 agonist ivuxolimab. These receptors all stem from an adult with an advanced solid tumor such as melanoma, head and neck, liver or kidney cancer. Each CDR3 is given without its conserved first and last residue.

J,V,CDR3
TRBJ2-2,TRBV4-3,ASSQGAGGLRGELF
TRBJ2-5,TRBV7-8,ASSPTTSGGGETQY
TRBJ2-4,TRBV29-1,SVVLVLSKNIQY
TRBJ1-6,TRBV18,ASSTFSGPSSYNSPLH
TRBJ1-6,TRBV5-1,ASSLEGQGNSPLH
TRBJ2-2,TRBV10-3,AISEGPNTGELF
TRBJ2-1,TRBV15,ATSRVVGKGNEQF
TRBJ2-3,TRBV27,ASSLRGGAPVEY
TRBJ2-6,TRBV15,ATSRDRTISGANVLT
TRBJ2-2,TRBV7-3,ASSLGGAGELF
TRBJ1-4,TRBV18,ASSLGRGNEKLF
TRBJ2-2,TRBV30,AFRRSDSPGELF
TRBJ1-1,TRBV9,ASADGANTEAF
TRBJ1-3,TRBV27,ASRRQGVGNTIY
TRBJ1-5,TRBV6-6,ASSYLEDQPQH
TRBJ1-1,TRBV9,ASSVGRDTEAF
TRBJ1-3,TRBV19,ASSIPQDYSGNTIY
TRBJ2-2,TRBV4-3,ASSPGGRGTGELF
TRBJ2-7,TRBV18,ASSPRAGEAYEQY
TRBJ2-1,TRBV18,ASSPPTLSGRERNEQF